This T cell receptor beta chain was sequenced for a study of T cells after posttransplantation cyclophosphamide. This clone was detected many times. Clones were sequenced by immunoSEQ multiplex PCR, and TCRdb holds only the in-frame ones, with some missing. The sample includes 6,000 to 9,500 clones, none of them occurring once. Busulfan-fludarabine conditioning, marrow transplant, and cyclophosphamide on days +3 and +4 were administered. V trimming: 3 bases; J trimming: 7 bases; junction bases outside the gene matches: 1. The CDR3 is 12 amino acids. Per germline, CDR1 SGHDT and CDR2 YYEEEE. V is TRBV5-6 and J is TRBJ2-1, with 7 bases that match TRBD1. The TCR was taken from a male patient between 18 and 35 years old who received an allogeneic stem cell transplant from an unrelated donor, was CMV-positive, and had acute and chronic GVHD. Some T cells may be provided by the graft donor. This material consisted of PBMCs, taken after allogeneic stem cell transplant with posttransplant cyclophosphamide. This chain's CDR3 is CASSWTGNEQFF. The CDR3 DNA follows: TGTGCCAGCAGCTGGACAGGAAATGAGCAGTTCTTC.